The 15 T cell receptor beta chains below all came from one sample that was sequenced in a study of blood T cell repertoires in COVID-19. The protocol was immunoSEQ multiplex PCR, while the TCRdb copy is restricted to in-frame clones and leaves out a portion. The sample carries some 270,000 clones, about 86% recorded once. The sequencing input was peripheral blood. Receptors were obtained from a person aged 70 to 85 with COVID-19, enrolled during active disease.

J is TRBJ2-7 and V is TRBV28, with D maybe TRBD2 (5 bases). Trimming took off 6 bases at V and 0 bases at J, with 21 bases between the two ends. The CDR3 spans 17 residues. Germline V lookup: CDR1 MDHEN, CDR2 SYDVKM. CDR3 coding DNA: TGTGCCAGCAGCCATTCGGGGTTTCCCGCGGACTCCTACGAGCAGTACTTC. Its translation: CASSHSGFPADSYEQYF.

The chain joins TRBV6-1 to TRBJ1-6; D ambiguous. Looked up from germline, CDR1 is MNHNS and CDR2 is SASEGT. Trimming removed 1 base at V and 9 bases at J, with 16 bases between. CDR3 length equals 16 residues. DNA of the CDR3: TGTGCCAGCAGTGAAGGAGGCCCCGGGAGTTCTTCACCCCTCCACTTT. Translated: CASSEGGPGSSSPLHF.

This chain joins TRBV3-1 (or the pseudogene TRBV3-2) and TRBJ2-5, with 7 bases matching TRBD2. The CDR3 has 13 residues. The trim removed 4 bases at V and 1 base at J, leaving 0 bases unmatched. Germline loops: CDR1 LGHDT, CDR2 YNNKEL (reference sequence). This chain's CDR3 is CASSPGGQETQYF. As DNA, the CDR3 is TGTGCCAGCAGCCCGGGGGGCCAAGAGACCCAGTACTTC.

The chain has TRBV5-1 and TRBJ2-5, with a possible D match to TRBD2 (6 bases). Trimming cost V 7 bases and J 2 bases, with 15 bases left between them. The CDR3 has 14 residues. Looked up from germline, CDR1 is SGHRS and CDR2 is YFSETQ. CDR3 nucleotides: TGCGCCAGCGCCGGGGGTTCAGTTCAAGAGACCCAGTACTTC. Translated: CASAGGSVQETQYF.

This chain links TRBV14 with TRBJ2-1, with TRBD2 identical over 7 bases. Germline CDR1 SGHDN, CDR2 FVKESK. This CDR3 comprises 15 residues. Trimming cost V 1 base and J 9 bases; bases outside gene matches: 9. CDR3 sequence (DNA): TGTGCCAGCAGCCAAGCGGGGGGTCACACAAGTGAGCAGTTCTTC. Protein product: CASSQAGGHTSEQFF.

This clone came up once. The J gene is TRBJ1-2, the V gene TRBV7-8; TRBD1 might be the D (6 bases). Deletions cut 5 bases from V and 1 base from J, with 11 bases between. This CDR3 region has 14 residues. Looked up from germline, CDR1 is SGHVS and CDR2 is FQNEAQ. The CDR3 sequence is CASSQNRVNYGYTF. The DNA of the CDR3 is TGTGCCAGCAGCCAAAACAGGGTTAACTATGGCTACACCTTC.

The V call is TRBV19, the J call TRBJ1-6, with D maybe TRBD1 (5 bases). CDR1 is LNHDA and CDR2 is SQIVND in the germline V gene (reference sequence). This CDR3 region has 15 residues. The V end lost 1 base, the J end lost 8 bases, and 12 bases lay between the germline ends. CDR3: CASSIANRGYSPLHF. Written as DNA, the CDR3 is TGTGCCAGTAGTATAGCCAATCGGGGGTATTCACCCCTCCACTTT.

The rearrangement links TRBV9 to TRBJ2-7, with D perhaps TRBD1 (6 bases). The V and J ends lost 4 bases and 7 bases respectively, with 24 bases between them. The CDR3 loop spans 16 amino acids. Germline V CDR1 and CDR2: SGDLS, YYNGEE. The CDR3 DNA follows: TGTGCCAGCAGCCAACAGGGCTGGGTCGCTCTGGGGGAGCAGTACTTC. This gives the protein CASSQQGWVALGEQYF.

The chain joins TRBV23-1 to TRBJ2-3; D uncertain. TRBV23-1 is flagged as an ORF with uncertain function. This CDR3 comprises 9 residues. V was clipped by 10 bases and J by 6 bases, with 5 bases between them. CDR3 amino acids: CATPDTQYF. The CDR3 nucleotides read TGCGCCACCCCTGATACGCAGTATTTT.

The chain employs TRBV2 and TRBJ1-2, with D possibly matching TRBD1 (5 bases). V was clipped by 7 bases and J by 1 base, with 13 bases between them. This CDR3 region has 14 residues. CDR1 SNHLY and CDR2 FYNNEI come from the germline V gene. CDR3 DNA sequence: TGTGCCAGCATCATTCCAGGGCTTAACTATGGCTACACCTTC. Translating gives CASIIPGLNYGYTF.

The rearrangement uses TRBV6-5 and TRBJ1-5; D is undetermined. The length of the CDR3 is 13 residues. Per germline, CDR1 MNHEY and CDR2 SVGAGI. V lost 7 bases and J lost 5, with 12 bases in between. CDR3 region: CASKTAKDQPQHF. The CDR3, as DNA: TGTGCCAGCAAAACAGCCAAAGATCAGCCCCAGCATTTT.

The rearrangement links TRBV7-2 to TRBJ2-5; the match to TRBD2 covers 11 bases. Germline lookup yields CDR1 SGHTA and CDR2 FQGNSA. The ends lost 6 bases at V and 5 bases at J; junction bases unmatched: 8. This CDR3 comprises 15 residues. The CDR3 nucleotides read TGTGCCAGCAGTCTTAGCGGGGGGGTAGGGGAGACCCAGTACTTC. Translated, it gives CASSLSGGVGETQYF.

The DNA of the CDR3 is TGTGCCAGTTATGGGACTAGAACGACCGGGGAGCTGTTTTTT. Translated, it gives CASYGTRTTGELFF. The chain is built from TRBV19 and TRBJ2-2, with 8 bases that match TRBD2. The CDR3 loop spans 14 amino acids. Looked up from germline, CDR1 is LNHDA and CDR2 is SQIVND (reference sequence). V was pared by 8 bases and J by 5 bases, with 7 bases of the junction left unmatched.

V usage is TRBV2 and J usage is TRBJ1-6; TRBD1 is a possible D gene (6 bases). CDR1 and CDR2 from the germline V gene are SNHLY and FYNNEI. Trimming pared 3 bases from V and 8 bases from J, leaving 11 bases between. The CDR3 length is 14 residues. The CDR3 here is CASSEGGGYSPLHF. The CDR3 bases are TGTGCCAGCAGTGAGGGAGGGGGGTATTCACCCCTCCACTTT.

This chain joins TRBV6-5 and TRBJ1-6; TRBD1 might be the D (6 bases). Germline V lookup: CDR1 MNHEY, CDR2 SVGAGI. The V end lost 4 bases, the J end lost 10 bases, and 20 bases lay between the germline ends. This CDR3 is 16 amino acids long. The CDR3 sequence: CASSFILQGQDSPLHF. DNA for the CDR3: TGTGCCAGCAGTTTTATACTACAGGGTCAGGACTCACCCCTCCACTTT.